One sample yielded the 8 T cell receptor beta chains listed below, sequenced in a study of CD8 T cells in Susac syndrome. When the RNA was reverse transcribed, random hexamers were used with an input of roughly 0.45 to 1 ug. TCRdb analysed the immunoSEQ multiplex PCR reads with MiXCR anew, one entry per CDR3 protein. This sample yields about 400,000 distinct CDR3 sequences, of which 85% are seen a single time; 0.12% belongs to the top ten. Sequences were obtained from CD8+ T cells from PBMCs. The receptors originated from a human donor with multiple sclerosis.

The chain combines TRBV6-6 with TRBJ2-2; D remains unclear. The V and J ends lost 8 bases and 1 base respectively, with 11 bases between them. The CDR3 loop spans 14 amino acids. CDR1 and CDR2 from the germline V gene are MNHNY and SVGAGI (reference sequence). CDR3 amino acids: CASLSGVNTGELFF. CDR3 DNA sequence: TGTGCCAGCCTATCAGGTGTGAACACCGGGGAGCTGTTTTTT.

CDR3 sequence: CASRGGIPYSNTQYF. In nucleotides, the CDR3 is TGTGCCAGCAGAGGAGGCATCCCCTATTCAAATACGCAGTATTTT. This chain links TRBV2 with TRBJ2-3, with a weak D call TRBD2 (5 bases). The germline V and J ends were trimmed by 6 bases and 7 bases, with 20 bases remaining between them. The CDR3 is 15 amino acids. The germline gives CDR1 SNHLY, CDR2 FYNNEI. Supplemented by reference TRBV2 and TRBJ2-3, the full variable domain reads EPEVTQTPSHQVTQMGQEVILRCVPISNHLYFYWYRQILGQKVEFLVSFYNNEISEKSEIFDDQFSVERPDGSNFTLKIRSTKLEDSAMYFCASRGGIPYSNTQYFGPGTRLTVL.

The chain recombines TRBV27 with TRBJ2-1; TRBD2 matches 11 bases. This CDR3 is 15 amino acids long. The germline CDR1 and CDR2 sequences are MNHEY and SMNVEV (reference sequence). With 10 bases clipped from V and 9 bases from J, the junction kept 14 bases outside the gene matches. This chain's CDR3 is CATSPGLAVYVEQFF. CDR3 DNA: TGTGCCACCTCTCCGGGACTAGCGGTTTATGTTGAGCAGTTCTTC.

The chain combines TRBV9 with TRBJ2-1, with D tentatively TRBD1 (5 bases). Germline assignment: CDR1 SGDLS and CDR2 YYNGEE. The length of the CDR3 is 13 residues. V shed 3 bases and J shed 6 bases, with 10 bases lying between them. The CDR3 is CASSEGSRNEQFF. The CDR3 DNA sequence: TGTGCCAGCAGCGAGGGGTCCCGCAATGAGCAGTTCTTC. Looking up the rest from reference TRBV9 and TRBJ2-1 gives the full variable domain: DSGVTQTPKHLITATGQRVTLRCSPRSGDLSVYWYQQSLDQGLQFLIQYYNGEERAKGNILERFSAQQFPDLHSELNLSSLELGDSALYFCASSEGSRNEQFFGPGTRLTVL.

The CDR3 nucleotides are TGTGCCAGCAGTTCCCCCCCGGGACAGGCGAATCAGCCCCAGCATTTT. Translated: CASSSPPGQANQPQHF. The rearrangement links TRBV12-3 or TRBV12-4 to TRBJ1-5; TRBD1 agrees at 8 bases. This CDR3 is built from 16 residues. Trimming removed 4 bases from V and 4 bases from J; junction bases left unmatched: 9.

The V call is TRBV10-3, the J call TRBJ1-2; the D gene is possibly TRBD1 (5 bases). The V end was cut by 6 bases, the J end by 10 bases, with 9 bases between. Germline CDR1 and CDR2: ENHRY and SYGVKD. This CDR3 comprises 10 residues. The CDR3 bases are TGTGCCATCAGCTCCGGGGCCTACACCTTC. Protein sequence: CAISSGAYTF.

Remarks on this clonotype: Compared with germline, one end of the junction differs, possibly owing to a read error. The gene calls are TRBV5-1 and TRBJ2-1; 8 nucleotides match TRBD1. This CDR3 has 18 amino acids. CDR1 SGHRS and CDR2 YFSETQ come from the germline V gene. The CDR3 coding sequence is TGCGCCAGCAGCCCAGGGGGCATTTTAGGTAGTAGCATCGATGATCAGTTCTTC. The encoded protein is CASSPGGILGSSIDDQFF.

This clonotype has a single count. The chain employs TRBV6-5 and TRBJ2-3; 8 positions match TRBD2. The CDR3 is 16 amino acids. V shed 3 bases, J shed 3 bases, and the junction held 8 bases outside the gene matches. Germline V gene data show CDR1 as MNHEY and CDR2 as SVGAGI. The CDR3 sequence: CASSYQREWPTDTQYF. The CDR3 nucleotides are TGTGCCAGCAGTTATCAGCGGGAGTGGCCAACAGATACGCAGTATTTT.